Presented here are 11 T cell receptor beta chains from one specimen sequenced in a study of shared clonotypes between healthy human individuals (TCRdb year 2020). Library preparation used the immunoSEQ multiplex PCR assay. Held by TCRdb, this immuneACCESS table contains in-frame sequences only and omits some clones. Under half of the omission traces to an unresolved V gene where checked; the cause of the rest is unknown. The sample profile shows hundreds of thousands of clones; about 85% of them were found once. Around 13% of the sample belongs to the ten largest clones. Sequencing input: PBMCs. Receptors originate from a woman aged 40 to 55 in good health. Some clones in this sample may be carry-over from other donors' samples.

In its sample, this clone was seen once. The chain is built from TRBV7-3 and TRBJ2-3; 11 nucleotides match TRBD2. V dropped 4 bases and J dropped 4; count of bases not matched to a gene: 4. The CDR3 is made up of 15 amino acids. Germline V gene sequence: CDR1 SGHTA, CDR2 FQGTGA. The CDR3 nucleotides are TGTGCCAGCAGCTCTCCGGGACTAGCGGCAGATACGCAGTATTTT. Its protein is CASSSPGLAADTQYF.

This rearrangement joins TRBV25-1 to TRBJ1-5, with TRBD1 as a possible D gene (5 bases). The CDR3 spans 12 residues. CDR1 is MGHDK and CDR2 is SYGVNS in the germline V gene. V was clipped by 3 bases and J by 7 bases, with 7 bases between them. In nucleotides, the CDR3 is TGTGCCAGCAGTGAGGGGGTACAGCCCCAGCATTTT. Translation gives CASSEGVQPQHF. Full variable domain (remainder filled in from reference TRBV25-1 and TRBJ1-5): EADIYQTPRYLVIGTGKKITLECSQTMGHDKMYWYQQDPGMELHLIHYSYGVNSTEKGDLSSESTVSRIRTEHFPLTLESARPSHTSQYLCASSEGVQPQHFGDGTRLSIL.

The gene calls are TRBV5-4 and TRBJ2-7, with 13 bases that match TRBD2. V shed 4 bases and J 3 bases; nucleotides not matched to a gene: 7. The germline CDR1 and CDR2 sequences are SGHNT and YYREEE (reference sequence). The CDR3 is made up of 16 amino acids. Here the CDR3 reads CASSVRGLAGVYEQYF. The CDR3 region has the DNA TGTGCCAGCAGCGTTCGAGGACTAGCGGGAGTCTACGAGCAGTACTTC.

The rearrangement links TRBV10-3 to TRBJ1-2; 8 positions match TRBD1. Germline V gene lookup returns CDR1 ENHRY and CDR2 SYGVKD. CDR3 length: 15 residues. V shed 3 bases and J 2 bases; nucleotides not matched to a gene: 5. The CDR3 sequence is CAISDSGQGNYGYTF. The CDR3 DNA follows: TGTGCCATCAGTGATTCCGGACAGGGAAACTATGGCTACACCTTC.

The V and J genes are TRBV12-5 and TRBJ1-5, with D hard to call. Looked up from germline, CDR1 is LGHNT and CDR2 is FRNRAP. CDR3 length: 15 amino acids. Trimming took 6 bases from V and 3 from J, leaving 15 bases between them. Here the CDR3 DNA reads TGTGCTAGTGGACCGAGGGTTTTGAACAATCAGCCCCAGCATTTT. It is translated as CASGPRVLNNQPQHF.

The chain links TRBV9 to TRBJ1-4, with D uncertain. The CDR3 has 18 amino acids. V lost 3 bases and J lost 8, with 26 bases in between. Germline V CDR1 and CDR2: SGDLS, YYNGEE. This CDR3 is CASSAAFGVGLGSEKLFF. Written as DNA, the CDR3 is TGTGCCAGCAGCGCCGCCTTCGGGGTCGGGTTGGGGTCGGAAAAACTGTTTTTT.

The chain employs TRBV5-1 and TRBJ2-7, with D possibly matching TRBD1 (6 bases). This CDR3 region has 15 residues. The V end lost 2 bases, the J end lost 1 base, and 13 bases lay between the germline ends. The germline V gene encodes CDR1 SGHRS and CDR2 YFSETQ. The CDR3 DNA follows: TGCGCCAGCAGCTTCCGGACAGAGCGGTCCTACGAGCAGTACTTC. Amino acid sequence: CASSFRTERSYEQYF.

The V call is TRBV2, the J call TRBJ2-3, with D hard to call. Germline V gene sequence: CDR1 SNHLY, CDR2 FYNNEI. This CDR3 has 14 amino acids. With 3 bases removed from V and 1 base from J, the gap between germline ends came to 8 bases. The CDR3 sequence is CASSENGRTDTQYF. In DNA form, the CDR3 reads TGTGCCAGCAGTGAGAACGGGCGCACAGATACGCAGTATTTT.

This chain joins TRBV5-4 and TRBJ2-7; tentatively, D is TRBD1 (6 bases). The ends were cut back, 0 bases at V and 5 bases at J, with 9 bases in the middle. CDR3 length: 13 residues. The germline CDR1 and CDR2 sequences are SGHNT and YYREEE (reference sequence). CDR3 residues: CASSLVGGHEQYF. CDR3 sequence (DNA): TGTGCCAGCAGCTTGGTAGGGGGTCACGAGCAGTACTTC.

The chain is built from TRBV5-4 and TRBJ1-2, with unresolved D. With 6 bases removed from V and 6 bases from J, the gap between germline ends came to 12 bases. Germline-derived CDR1 and CDR2 are SGHNT and YYREEE (reference sequence). This CDR3 has 12 residues. The CDR3 DNA sequence: TGTGCCAGCACCACCGAGGGTGATGGCTACACCTTC. Translation gives CASTTEGDGYTF. The full variable domain, with the rest looked up from reference TRBV5-4 and TRBJ1-2, is ETGVTQSPTHLIKTRGQQVTLRCSSQSGHNTVSWYQQALGQGPQFIFQYYREEENGRGNFPPRFSGLQFPNYSSELNVNALELDDSALYLCASTTEGDGYTFGSGTRLTVV.

The V gene is TRBV28, the J gene TRBJ1-5; TRBD1 agrees at 9 bases. The CDR3 runs to 13 residues. Germline CDR1 is MDHEN and CDR2 is SYDVKM. V lost 5 bases and J lost 6; bases outside the gene matches: 2. CDR3 in DNA: TGTGCCAGCAGTCGACAGGGGGGTCAGCCCCAGCATTTT. This codes for CASSRQGGQPQHF.